This T cell receptor beta chain was identified in a study of control samples from healthy donors and cancer patients. CDR3 length equals 12 residues. The germline CDR1 and CDR2 sequences are SGHAT and FQNNGV. The ends were cut back, 1 base at V and 4 bases at J, with 4 bases in the middle. Assay used: immunoSEQ multiplex PCR; TCRdb lists only in-frame clones, some missing. The data hold about 150,000 clones, with about 93% observed a single time. This clonotype originated in a man in his fifties or sixties in good health. The sequencing input was blood. V gene TRBV11-2 combines with J gene TRBJ1-1; D is unresolved. The DNA of the CDR3 is TGTGCCAGCAGCTTAGGTCCCACTGAAGCTTTCTTT. This translates into CASSLGPTEAFF. The variable domain in full, completed from reference TRBV11-2 and TRBJ1-1, reads EAGVAQSPRYKIIEKRQSVAFWCNPISGHATLYWYQQILGQGPKLLIQFQNNGVVDDSQLPKDRFSAERLKGVDSTLKIQPAKLEDSAVYLCASSLGPTEAFFGQGTRLTVV.